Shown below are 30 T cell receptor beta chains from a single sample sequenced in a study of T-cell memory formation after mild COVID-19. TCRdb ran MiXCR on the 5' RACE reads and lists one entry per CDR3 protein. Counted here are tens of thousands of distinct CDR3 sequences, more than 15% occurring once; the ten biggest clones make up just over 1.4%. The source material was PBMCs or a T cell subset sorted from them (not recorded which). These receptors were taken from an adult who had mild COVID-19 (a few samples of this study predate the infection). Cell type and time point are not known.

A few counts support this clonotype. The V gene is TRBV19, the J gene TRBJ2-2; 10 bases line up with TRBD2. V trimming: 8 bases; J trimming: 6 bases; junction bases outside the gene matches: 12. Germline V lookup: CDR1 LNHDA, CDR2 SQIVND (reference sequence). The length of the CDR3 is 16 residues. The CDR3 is CASQSTSGTRAGELFF. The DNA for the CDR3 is TGTGCCAGTCAGAGTACTAGCGGGACTAGGGCCGGGGAGCTGTTTTTT.

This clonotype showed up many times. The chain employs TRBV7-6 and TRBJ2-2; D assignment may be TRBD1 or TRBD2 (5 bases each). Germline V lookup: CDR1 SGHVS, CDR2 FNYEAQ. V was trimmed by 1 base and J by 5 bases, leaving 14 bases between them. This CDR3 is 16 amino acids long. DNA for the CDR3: TGTGCCAGCAGCTTAGGGCTTGGGACGGGGACCGGGGAGCTGTTTTTT. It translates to CASSLGLGTGTGELFF.

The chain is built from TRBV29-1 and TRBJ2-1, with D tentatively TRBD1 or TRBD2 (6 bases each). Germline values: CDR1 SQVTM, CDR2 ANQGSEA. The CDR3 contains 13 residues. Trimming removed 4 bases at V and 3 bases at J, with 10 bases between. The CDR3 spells CSVGGGLYNEQFF. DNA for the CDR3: TGCAGCGTTGGTGGGGGGCTCTACAATGAGCAGTTCTTC.

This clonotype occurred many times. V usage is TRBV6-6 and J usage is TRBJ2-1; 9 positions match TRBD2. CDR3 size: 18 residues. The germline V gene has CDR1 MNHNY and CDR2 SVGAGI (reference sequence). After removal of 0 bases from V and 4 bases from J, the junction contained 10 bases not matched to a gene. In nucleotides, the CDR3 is TGTGCCAGCAGTTACTCTCTGGTGGCGGGGGGGCTTTACAATGAGCAGTTCTTC. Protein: CASSYSLVAGGLYNEQFF.

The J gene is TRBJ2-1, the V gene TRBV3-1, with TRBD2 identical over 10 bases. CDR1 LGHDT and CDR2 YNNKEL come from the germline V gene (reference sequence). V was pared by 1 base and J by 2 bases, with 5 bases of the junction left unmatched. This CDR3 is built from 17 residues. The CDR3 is CASSQVGLAPPYNEQFF. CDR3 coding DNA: TGTGCCAGCAGCCAAGTGGGACTAGCGCCTCCCTACAATGAGCAGTTCTTC.

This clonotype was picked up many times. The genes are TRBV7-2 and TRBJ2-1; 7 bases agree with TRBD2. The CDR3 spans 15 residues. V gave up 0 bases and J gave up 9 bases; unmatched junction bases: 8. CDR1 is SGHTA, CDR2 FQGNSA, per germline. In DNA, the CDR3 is TGTGCCAGCAGCTTAGCGTTGGCGGGGGTTGCTGAGCAGTTCTTC. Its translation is CASSLALAGVAEQFF.

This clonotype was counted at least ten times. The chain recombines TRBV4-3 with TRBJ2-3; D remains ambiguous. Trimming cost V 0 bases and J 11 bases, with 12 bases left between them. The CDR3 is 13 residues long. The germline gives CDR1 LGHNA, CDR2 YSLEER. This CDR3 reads CASSQDREHGQYF. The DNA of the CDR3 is TGCGCCAGCAGCCAAGATAGAGAGCACGGGCAGTATTTT.

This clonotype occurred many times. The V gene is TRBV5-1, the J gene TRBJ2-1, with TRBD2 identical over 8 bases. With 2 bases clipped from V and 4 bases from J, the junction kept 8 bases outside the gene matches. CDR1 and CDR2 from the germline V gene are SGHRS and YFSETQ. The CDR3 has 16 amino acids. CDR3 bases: TGCGCCAGCAGCTTTGGAATCCGGGGGGGTTACAATGAGCAGTTCTTC. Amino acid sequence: CASSFGIRGGYNEQFF.

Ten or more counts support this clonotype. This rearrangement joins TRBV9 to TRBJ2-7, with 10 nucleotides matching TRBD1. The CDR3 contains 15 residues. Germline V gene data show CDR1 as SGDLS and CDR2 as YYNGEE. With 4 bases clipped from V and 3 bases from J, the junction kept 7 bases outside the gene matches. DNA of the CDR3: TGTGCCAGCAGCACAAGCGGACAGGGGGGCTACGAGCAGTACTTC. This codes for CASSTSGQGGYEQYF.

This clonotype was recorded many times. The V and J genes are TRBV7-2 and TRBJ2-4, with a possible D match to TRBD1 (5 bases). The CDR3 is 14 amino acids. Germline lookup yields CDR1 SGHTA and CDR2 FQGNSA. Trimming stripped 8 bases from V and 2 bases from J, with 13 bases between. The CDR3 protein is CASGPTATKNIQYF. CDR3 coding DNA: TGTGCCAGCGGTCCGACAGCTACCAAAAACATTCAGTACTTC.

CDR3 in DNA: TGTGCCAGCCATCGGATTATTCCTGAGCAGTACTTC. Residues: CASHRIIPEQYF. The chain links TRBV21-1 to TRBJ2-7. TRBV21-1 counts as a pseudogene. The CDR3 loop spans 12 amino acids.

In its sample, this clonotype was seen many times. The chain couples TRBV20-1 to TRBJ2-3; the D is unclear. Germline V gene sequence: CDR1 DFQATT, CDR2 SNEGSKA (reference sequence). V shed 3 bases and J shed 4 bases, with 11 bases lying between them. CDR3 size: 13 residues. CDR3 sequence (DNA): TGCAGTGCTAGTATCGGGTGGTCAGATACGCAGTATTTT. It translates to CSASIGWSDTQYF.

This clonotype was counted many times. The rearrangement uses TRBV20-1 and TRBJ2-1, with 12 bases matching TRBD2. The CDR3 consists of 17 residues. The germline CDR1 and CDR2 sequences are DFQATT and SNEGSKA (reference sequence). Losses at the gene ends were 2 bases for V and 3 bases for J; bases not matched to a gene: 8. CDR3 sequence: CSARFGTSGLRYNEQFF. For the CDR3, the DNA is TGCAGTGCTAGATTCGGGACTAGCGGGTTGCGCTACAATGAGCAGTTCTTC.

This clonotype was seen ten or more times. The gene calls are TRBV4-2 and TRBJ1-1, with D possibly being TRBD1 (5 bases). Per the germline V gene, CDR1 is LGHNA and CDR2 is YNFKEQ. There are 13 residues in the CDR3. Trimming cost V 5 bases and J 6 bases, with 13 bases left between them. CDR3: CASSTRGSPEAFF. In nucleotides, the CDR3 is TGTGCCAGCAGCACCCGGGGGTCGCCTGAAGCTTTCTTT.

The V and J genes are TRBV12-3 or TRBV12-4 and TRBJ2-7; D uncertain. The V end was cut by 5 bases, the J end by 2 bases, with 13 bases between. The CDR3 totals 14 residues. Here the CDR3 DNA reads TGTGCCAGCAGTCTCTTTGGTGGGACCTACGAGCAGTACTTC. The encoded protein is CASSLFGGTYEQYF.

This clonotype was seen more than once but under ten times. The CDR3 loop reads CASSPSPMNTEAFF. As DNA, the CDR3 is TGTGCCAGCAGCCCCAGCCCCATGAACACTGAAGCTTTCTTT. The chain couples TRBV7-9 to TRBJ1-1; D is uncertain. Germline V gene sequence: CDR1 SEHNR, CDR2 FQNEAQ (reference sequence). V lost 5 bases to trimming and J lost 0 bases, with 10 bases between them. CDR3 size: 14 residues.

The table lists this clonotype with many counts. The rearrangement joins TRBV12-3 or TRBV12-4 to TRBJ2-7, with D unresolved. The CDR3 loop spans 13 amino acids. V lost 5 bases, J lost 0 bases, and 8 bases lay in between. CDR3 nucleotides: TGTGCCAGCAGTCGGACGGTCTCCTACGAGCAGTACTTC. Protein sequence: CASSRTVSYEQYF.

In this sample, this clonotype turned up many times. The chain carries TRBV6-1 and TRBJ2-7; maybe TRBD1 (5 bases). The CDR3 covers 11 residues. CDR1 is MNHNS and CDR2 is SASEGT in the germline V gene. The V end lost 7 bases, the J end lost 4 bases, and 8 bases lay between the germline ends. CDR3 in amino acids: CASNRQYEQYF. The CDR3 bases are TGTGCCAGCAACCGACAGTACGAGCAGTACTTC.

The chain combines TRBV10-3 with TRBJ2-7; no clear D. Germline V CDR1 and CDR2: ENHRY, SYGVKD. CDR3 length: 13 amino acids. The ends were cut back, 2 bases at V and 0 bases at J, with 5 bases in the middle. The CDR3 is CAISERGSYEQYF. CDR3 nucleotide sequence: TGTGCCATCAGTGAGCGTGGCTCCTACGAGCAGTACTTC.

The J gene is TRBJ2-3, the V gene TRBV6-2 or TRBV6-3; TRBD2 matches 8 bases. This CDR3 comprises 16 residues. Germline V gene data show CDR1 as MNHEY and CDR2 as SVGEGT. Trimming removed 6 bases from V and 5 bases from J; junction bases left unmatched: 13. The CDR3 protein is CASRTFSGGAKDTQYF. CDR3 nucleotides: TGTGCCAGCAGGACCTTTTCCGGGGGGGCCAAAGATACGCAGTATTTT.

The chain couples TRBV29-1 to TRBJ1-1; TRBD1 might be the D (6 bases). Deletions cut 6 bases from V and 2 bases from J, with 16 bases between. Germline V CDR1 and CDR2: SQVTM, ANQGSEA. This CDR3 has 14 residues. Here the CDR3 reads CSVGGTHFNTEAFF. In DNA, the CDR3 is TGCAGCGTCGGCGGGACACATTTTAACACTGAAGCTTTCTTT.

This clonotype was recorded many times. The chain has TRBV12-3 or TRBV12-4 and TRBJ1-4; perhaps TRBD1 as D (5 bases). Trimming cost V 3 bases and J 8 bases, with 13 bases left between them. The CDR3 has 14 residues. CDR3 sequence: CASSFRPGKEKLFF. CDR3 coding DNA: TGTGCCAGCAGTTTTCGGCCAGGGAAGGAAAAACTGTTTTTT.

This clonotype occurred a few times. CDR3 in DNA: TGTGCCAGCAGCTTGTACCAAGAGACCCAGTACTTC. Translating it yields CASSLYQETQYF. This chain uses TRBV7-3 with TRBJ2-5, with no clear D. From germline, CDR1 is SGHTA and CDR2 FQGTGA. The CDR3 spans 12 residues. V lost 3 bases and J 0 bases, leaving 2 bases between the germline ends.

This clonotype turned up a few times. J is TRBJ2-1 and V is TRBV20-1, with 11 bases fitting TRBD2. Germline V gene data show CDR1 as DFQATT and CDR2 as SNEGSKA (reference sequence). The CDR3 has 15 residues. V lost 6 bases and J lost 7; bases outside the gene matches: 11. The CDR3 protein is CSALSSSGGANEQFF. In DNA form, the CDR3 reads TGCAGTGCCCTATCTAGTAGCGGGGGGGCAAATGAGCAGTTCTTC.

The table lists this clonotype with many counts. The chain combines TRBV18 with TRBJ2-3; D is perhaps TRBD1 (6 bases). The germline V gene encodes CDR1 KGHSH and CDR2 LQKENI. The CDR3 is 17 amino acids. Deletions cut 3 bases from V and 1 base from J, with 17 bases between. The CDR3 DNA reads TGTGCCAGCTCACCGAACAGGGTAGACGGGGGCACAGATACGCAGTATTTT. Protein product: CASSPNRVDGGTDTQYF.

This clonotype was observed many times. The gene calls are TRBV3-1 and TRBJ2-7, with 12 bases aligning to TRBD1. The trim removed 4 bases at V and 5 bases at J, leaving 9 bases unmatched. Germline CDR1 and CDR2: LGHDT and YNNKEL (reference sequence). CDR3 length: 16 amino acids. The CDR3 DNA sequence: TGTGCCAGCAGCCCCGAGGCGGGACAGGGGGCTCACGAGCAGTACTTC. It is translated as CASSPEAGQGAHEQYF.

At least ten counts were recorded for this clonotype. The CDR3 DNA reads as TGCGCCAGCAGCTTGTCCAGCGGGAGCTCCTACGAGCAGTACTTC. It translates to CASSLSSGSSYEQYF. The chain couples TRBV5-1 to TRBJ2-7, with TRBD2 matching 8 bases. CDR3 length: 15 residues. Germline V gene data show CDR1 as SGHRS and CDR2 as YFSETQ. V lost 1 base to trimming and J lost 0 bases; unmatched junction nucleotides: 3.

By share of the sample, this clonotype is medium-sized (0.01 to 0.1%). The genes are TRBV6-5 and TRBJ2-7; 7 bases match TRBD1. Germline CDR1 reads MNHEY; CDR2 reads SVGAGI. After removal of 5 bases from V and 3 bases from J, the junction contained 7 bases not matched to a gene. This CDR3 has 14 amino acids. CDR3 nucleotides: TGTGCCAGCAGTACCCCTCGACAGGGCTACGAGCAGTACTTC. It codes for CASSTPRQGYEQYF.

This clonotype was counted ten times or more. In DNA form, the CDR3 reads TGCAGTGCTAGAGATCGGCTCAGCCCCGGTGCAACTAATGAAAAACTGTTTTTT. This codes for CSARDRLSPGATNEKLFF. The V gene is TRBV20-1, the J gene TRBJ1-4; D gene uncertain. V lost 0 bases to trimming and J lost 0 bases, with 17 bases between them. The germline V gene has CDR1 DFQATT and CDR2 SNEGSKA (reference sequence). CDR3 length: 18 amino acids.

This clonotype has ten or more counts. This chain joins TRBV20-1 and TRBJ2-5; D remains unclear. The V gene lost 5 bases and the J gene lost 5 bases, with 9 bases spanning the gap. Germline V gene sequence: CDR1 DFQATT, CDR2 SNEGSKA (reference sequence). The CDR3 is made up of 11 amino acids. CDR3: CSALKGETQYF. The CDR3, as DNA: TGCAGTGCTCTTAAAGGGGAGACCCAGTACTTC.